The 20 T cell receptor beta chains presented below share a single source sample, sequenced in a study of ipilimumab plus nivolumab after autologous stem cell transplantation. TCRdb's table, derived via immunoSEQ multiplex PCR, lists solely in-frame clones and lacks some. This sample has 37,000 or so clones, with almost 95% found just once. Sample: PBMCs, taken in a trial of ipilimumab plus nivolumab as post-transplant consolidation. The receptor set was obtained from a male donor with multiple myeloma.

The V gene is TRBV7-2, the J gene TRBJ1-3, with unresolved D. The CDR3 covers 15 residues. V was pared by 1 base and J by 2 bases, with 9 bases between. Per the germline V gene, CDR1 is SGHTA and CDR2 is FQGNSA. CDR3 coding DNA: TGTGCCAGCAGCTTAGGGGGAGGAGCTGGAAACACCATATATTTT. As protein: CASSLGGGAGNTIYF.

The chain has TRBV7-2 and TRBJ2-1, with TRBD2 matching 10 bases. Germline CDR1 is SGHTA and CDR2 is FQGNSA. V trimming: 5 bases; J trimming: 6 bases; junction bases outside the gene matches: 13. This CDR3 spans 17 amino acids. The CDR3 is CASSPPRSLAGANEQFF. CDR3 sequence (DNA): TGTGCCAGCAGCCCACCTAGGTCCCTAGCGGGAGCCAATGAGCAGTTCTTC.

V and J are TRBV5-6 and TRBJ2-1, with 7 bases lining up with TRBD1. CDR3 length: 15 amino acids. Germline V gene sequence: CDR1 SGHDT, CDR2 YYEEEE. The junction had 6 bases not matched to a gene; V was cut back by 4 bases and J by 2 bases. The CDR3 nucleotides are TGTGCCAGCAGCGCAGGGGGTTTAACCTACAATGAGCAGTTCTTC. As protein: CASSAGGLTYNEQFF.

The genes are TRBV23-1 and TRBJ1-1; weak D call: TRBD1 (6 bases). TRBV23-1 is an open reading frame whose function is uncertain. This CDR3 has 17 amino acids. Deletions cut 4 bases from V and 4 bases from J, with 22 bases between. The CDR3 loop is CASSLRGATGFITEAFF. CDR3 coding DNA: TGCGCCAGCAGTCTACGGGGAGCTACAGGGTTCATCACTGAAGCTTTCTTT.

The V gene is TRBV2, the J gene TRBJ2-2; possibly TRBD1 for D (5 bases). The germline V gene has CDR1 SNHLY and CDR2 FYNNEI. CDR3 length: 15 amino acids. Trimming stripped 6 bases from V and 0 bases from J, with 11 bases between. The CDR3 DNA sequence: TGTGCCAGCAGCTCGGACAACCCGAACACCGGGGAGCTGTTTTTT. It translates to CASSSDNPNTGELFF. Filled out from reference TRBV2 and TRBJ2-2, the complete variable domain reads EPEVTQTPSHQVTQMGQEVILRCVPISNHLYFYWYRQILGQKVEFLVSFYNNEISEKSEIFDDQFSVERPDGSNFTLKIRSTKLEDSAMYFCASSSDNPNTGELFFGEGSRLTVL.

This chain links TRBV5-1 with TRBJ2-7; TRBD2 matches 13 bases. The germline gives CDR1 SGHRS, CDR2 YFSETQ. V was pared by 5 bases and J by 4 bases, with 6 bases of the junction left unmatched. CDR3 length: 15 residues. CDR3 residues: CASRLTSGGAYEQYF. CDR3 nucleotides: TGCGCCAGCAGACTAACTAGCGGGGGGGCTTACGAGCAGTACTTC.

The chain links TRBV11-1 to TRBJ2-1; 15 bases are a match to TRBD2. Trimming at V came to 3 bases and at J to 8 bases, leaving 5 bases not matched to a gene. CDR1 and CDR2 (germline): SGHAT, FQDESV (reference sequence). This CDR3 region has 16 residues. CDR3 DNA sequence: TGTGCCAGCAGCTTGGGACTAGCGGGAGGAGGATATGAGCAGTTCTTC. Amino acid sequence: CASSLGLAGGGYEQFF.

CDR3 nucleotide sequence: TGTGCCAGTAGTAGACTAGCGGGTAGAGAGACCCAGTACTTC. Its protein is CASSRLAGRETQYF. The rearrangement links TRBV19 to TRBJ2-5; 10 bases match TRBD2. The CDR3 consists of 14 residues. Germline V gene lookup returns CDR1 LNHDA and CDR2 SQIVND (reference sequence). With 4 bases clipped from V and 4 bases from J, the junction kept 3 bases outside the gene matches.

The V gene is TRBV9, the J gene TRBJ1-1; no definite D call. There are 10 residues in the CDR3. Germline V CDR1 and CDR2: SGDLS, YYNGEE. Trimming cost V 6 bases and J 5 bases, with 5 bases left between them. CDR3 protein: CASISTEAFF. CDR3 nucleotide sequence: TGTGCCAGCATCTCGACTGAAGCTTTCTTT.

The chain uses TRBV29-1 and TRBJ2-7; possible D gene TRBD1, 6 bases. Germline loops: CDR1 SQVTM, CDR2 ANQGSEA. V was cut by 6 bases and J by 3 bases, with 18 bases left in between. The CDR3 has 14 residues. Here the CDR3 reads CSVAGETQDYEQYF. CDR3 bases: TGCAGCGTAGCAGGGGAAACCCAGGACTACGAGCAGTACTTC.

This chain uses TRBV7-6 with TRBJ2-4; 9 bases are a match to TRBD1. Germline assignment: CDR1 SGHVS and CDR2 FNYEAQ. The CDR3 extends over 16 amino acids. Trimming took 1 base from V and 1 from J; bases not matched to a gene: 2. CDR3 DNA sequence: TGTGCCAGCAGCTTAGGTGACAGGGGGGCCAAAAACATTCAGTACTTC. As protein: CASSLGDRGAKNIQYF.

The J gene is TRBJ2-1, the V gene TRBV6-5; 16 bases map to TRBD2. There are 15 residues in the CDR3. The V segment lost 7 bases and the J segment 9 bases; nucleotides outside the gene matches: 6. Germline loops: CDR1 MNHEY, CDR2 SVGAGI. The DNA of the CDR3 is TGTGCCAGCACCGGGACTAGCGGGGGGGCTGGTGAGCAGTTCTTC. This sequence encodes CASTGTSGGAGEQFF.

The chain recombines TRBV5-5 with TRBJ2-7; the match to TRBD2 covers 10 bases. The trim removed 0 bases at V and 5 bases at J, leaving 8 bases unmatched. The CDR3 is 16 residues long. Germline V gene data show CDR1 as SGHKS and CDR2 as YYEKEE (reference sequence). For the CDR3, the DNA is TGTGCCAGCAGCTTGGCTCCGGGACTAGCGTACCACGAGCAGTACTTC. Its translation: CASSLAPGLAYHEQYF. Supplemented by reference TRBV5-5 and TRBJ2-7, the full variable domain reads DAGVTQSPTHLIKTRGQQVTLRCSPISGHKSVSWYQQVLGQGPQFIFQYYEKEERGRGNFPDRFSARQFPNYSSELNVNALLLGDSALYLCASSLAPGLAYHEQYFGPGTRLTVT.

The CDR3 reads CASSLLPRSYNEQFF. As DNA, the CDR3 is TGTGCCAGCAGCCTACTACCCCGCTCCTACAATGAGCAGTTCTTC. The chain employs TRBV7-8 and TRBJ2-1; D not certain. The germline V gene encodes CDR1 SGHVS and CDR2 FQNEAQ. This CDR3 has 15 residues. Trimming shortened V by 5 bases and J by 0 bases, and 11 bases separated the two germline ends. The complete variable domain, with remaining parts taken from reference TRBV7-8 and TRBJ2-1, reads GAGVSQSPRYKVAKRGQDVALRCDPISGHVSLFWYQQALGQGPEFLTYFQNEAQLDKSGLPSDRFFAERPEGSVSTLKIQRTQQEDSAVYLCASSLLPRSYNEQFFGPGTRLTVL.

V gene TRBV5-5 combines with J gene TRBJ1-3; no definite D call. The CDR3 covers 15 residues. Germline assignment: CDR1 SGHKS and CDR2 YYEKEE (reference sequence). V lost 2 bases, J lost 4 bases, and 13 bases lay in between. Here the CDR3 DNA reads TGTGCCAGCAGCTTTCGGGTCGCCGGCGGAAACACCATATATTTT. Translation: CASSFRVAGGNTIYF.

The chain recombines TRBV6-1 with TRBJ2-1, with TRBD1 matching over 10 bases. In germline, CDR1 is MNHNS, CDR2 SASEGT. J gave up 7 bases and V 5 bases, and 5 bases lay outside the gene matches. The CDR3 extends over 14 amino acids. The CDR3 spells CASSNRDRGNEQFF. As DNA, the CDR3 is TGTGCCAGCAGTAACCGGGACAGGGGAAATGAGCAGTTCTTC.

The chain recombines TRBV18 with TRBJ1-3, with D possibly TRBD1 on 5 matching bases. CDR1 is KGHSH, CDR2 LQKENI, per germline. The CDR3 is 15 residues long. With 6 bases removed from V and 0 bases from J, the gap between germline ends came to 12 bases. The CDR3 bases are TGTGCCAGCTCCCTCGGGGGATACTCTGGAAACACCATATATTTT. This codes for CASSLGGYSGNTIYF.

The chain recombines TRBV7-2 with TRBJ1-3; D is perhaps TRBD1 (5 bases). CDR1 and CDR2 from the germline V gene are SGHTA and FQGNSA. This CDR3 region has 15 residues. The V gene lost 1 base and the J gene lost 5 bases, with 12 bases spanning the gap. CDR3 region: CASSLGGGARNTIYF. Here the CDR3 DNA reads TGTGCCAGCAGCTTAGGAGGAGGGGCGAGAAACACCATATATTTT.

The rearrangement joins TRBV7-2 to TRBJ2-2; no definite D call. This CDR3 spans 12 amino acids. CDR1 is SGHTA and CDR2 is FQGNSA in the germline V gene. V was cut by 8 bases and J by 8 bases, with 12 bases left in between. The CDR3 region has the DNA TGTGCCAGCGAACCCCTCAGGGGGGAGCTGTTTTTT. The encoded protein is CASEPLRGELFF. Full variable domain (missing parts from reference TRBV7-2 and TRBJ2-2): GAGVSQSPSNKVTEKGKDVELRCDPISGHTALYWYRQSLGQGLEFLIYFQGNSAPDKSGLPSDRFSAERTGGSVSTLTIQRTQQEDSAVYLCASEPLRGELFFGEGSRLTVL.

The V and J genes are TRBV7-2 and TRBJ1-2; TRBD1 matches 7 bases. Germline CDR1 SGHTA, CDR2 FQGNSA. CDR3 size: 16 residues. Trimming cost V 3 bases and J 4 bases; bases outside gene matches: 11. CDR3 bases: TGTGCCAGCAGCTTTTCCACGACAGGGCCGGGCTATGGCTACACCTTC. Its translation: CASSFSTTGPGYGYTF.